Below, one T cell receptor (beta chain) is given with its context. Antigen: not known. The entry originates in a study of cytomegalovirus exposure and HLA in healthy donors. Overall study results and limits: With later analysis, a missense DCLRE1C variant became linked to TCR beta V- and J-gene trimming. In most subjects, TCR beta sequences reportedly gave accurate predictions of HLA-A and HLA-B alleles.

Amplification used 60 Vbeta primers and 13 Jbeta primers. Measured with immunoSEQ multiplex PCR; TCRdb has only the in-frame clones, and not every one. The sample shows 100,000 to 150,000 clones, and about 1.4% sits with its ten largest clones. V gave up 4 bases and J gave up 1 base; unmatched junction bases: 5. The CDR3 contains 15 residues. Germline values: CDR1 MRHNA, CDR2 SNTAGT. The origin of this receptor is a woman in her forties in good health and CMV-seronegative. The sample was PBMCs. The chain combines TRBV6-4 with TRBJ2-3; 7 bases map to TRBD1. The CDR3 is CASSAGQPGTDTQYF. CDR3 bases: TGTGCCAGCAGTGCGGGACAGCCGGGCACAGATACGCAGTATTTT.